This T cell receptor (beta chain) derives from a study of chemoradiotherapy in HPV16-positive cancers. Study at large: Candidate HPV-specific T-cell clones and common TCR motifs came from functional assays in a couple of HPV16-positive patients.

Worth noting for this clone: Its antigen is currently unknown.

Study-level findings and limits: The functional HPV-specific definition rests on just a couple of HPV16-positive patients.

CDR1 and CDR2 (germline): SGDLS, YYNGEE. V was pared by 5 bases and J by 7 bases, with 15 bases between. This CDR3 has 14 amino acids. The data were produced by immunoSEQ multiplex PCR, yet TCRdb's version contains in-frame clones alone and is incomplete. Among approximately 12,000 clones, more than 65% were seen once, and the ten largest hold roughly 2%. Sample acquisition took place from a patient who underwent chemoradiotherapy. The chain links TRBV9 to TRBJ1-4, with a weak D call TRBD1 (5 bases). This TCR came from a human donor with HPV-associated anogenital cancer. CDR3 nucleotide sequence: TGTGCCAGCAGTCCCGGGGCAGGGTCTGAAAAACTGTTTTTT. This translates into CASSPGAGSEKLFF.